The TCR beta chain under discussion was sequenced for a study of T cells after yellow fever vaccination. Findings and caveats of the study: Abundant clonotypes from the bulk population could get into FACS-sorted repertoires as contaminants.

CDR3 length: 13 residues. Between the trimmed V and J ends, which lost 6 bases and 2 bases, there was a span of 8 bases. Germline V gene lookup returns CDR1 SNHLY and CDR2 FYNNEI. Using its own MiXCR run on the 5' RACE reads, TCRdb lists one record per CDR3 protein. The sample comprises about 340,000 distinct CDR3 sequences, about 4% of which are singletons, and roughly 26% rests with the top ten. A few counts support this clonotype. Its antigen is unknown. The sequencing used PBMCs, collected 5 days after the yellow fever booster vaccination. This sequence originates from a man in his late teens or twenties who received the YFV17D yellow fever vaccine. V is TRBV2 and J is TRBJ1-5, with D hard to call. The CDR3 DNA is TGTGCCAGCAGGGAGTCGGGCAATCAGCCCCAGCATTTT. Its protein is CASRESGNQPQHF.